Presented here are 9 T cell receptor beta chains from one specimen sequenced in a study of T cell repertoires in cytomegalovirus infection. TCRdb re-derived calls from the reads in MiXCR, one entry per CDR3 protein. The data contain 100,000 to 150,000 distinct CDR3 sequences, around 30% of them singletons. These receptors have no identified antigens. Sequenced material: CD8+ T cells from cultured PBMCs, taken from culture after CMV antigen stimulation. These receptors were collected from a human donor in good health (CMV status not recorded). Some clones in this sample may be carry-over from other donors' samples.

The chain employs TRBV7-6 and TRBJ2-2, with 8 bases lining up with TRBD1. The CDR3 consists of 18 residues. Looked up from germline, CDR1 is SGHVS and CDR2 is FNYEAQ. Unmatched junction bases numbered 10, after V lost 2 bases and J lost 2 bases. CDR3 sequence reads: CASSLRGFGQGNTGELFF. The DNA for the CDR3 is TGTGCCAGCAGCTTACGAGGATTTGGACAGGGAAACACCGGGGAGCTGTTTTTT.

The chain couples TRBV12-3 or TRBV12-4 to TRBJ2-3, with TRBD1 matching over 8 bases. Losses at the gene ends were 5 bases for V and 2 bases for J; bases not matched to a gene: 6. This CDR3 is built from 15 residues. In nucleotides, the CDR3 is TGTGCCAGCAGTCAGACAGGGGCACCCACAGATACGCAGTATTTT. Its protein is CASSQTGAPTDTQYF.

This clonotype was detected ten times or more. The chain combines TRBV7-6 with TRBJ1-1; 7 bases fit TRBD1. The germline gives CDR1 SGHVS, CDR2 FNYEAQ. Trimming at V came to 4 bases and at J to 2 bases, leaving 1 base not matched to a gene. The CDR3 consists of 13 residues. The chain's CDR3 is CASSSGGNTEAFF. The CDR3, as DNA: TGTGCCAGCAGCTCAGGGGGTAACACTGAAGCTTTCTTT.

The table lists this clonotype with a few counts. V gene TRBV15 combines with J gene TRBJ2-3, with TRBD1 matching 7 bases. The CDR3 contains 15 residues. J gave up 0 bases and V 3 bases, and 3 bases lay outside the gene matches. Germline CDR1 and CDR2: LNHNV and YYDKDF (reference sequence). The CDR3 sequence: CATSSRDSSTDTQYF. CDR3 sequence (DNA): TGTGCCACCAGCAGCCGGGACAGTAGCACAGATACGCAGTATTTT.

The V gene is TRBV6-1, the J gene TRBJ2-1; 10 positions agree with TRBD2. The CDR3 length is 16 residues. CDR1 is MNHNS and CDR2 is SASEGT in the germline V gene. V lost 4 bases and J lost 4; bases outside the gene matches: 7. The CDR3 loop is CASSALSGGAYNEQFF. In nucleotides, the CDR3 is TGTGCCAGCAGTGCCTTGAGCGGGGGGGCATACAATGAGCAGTTCTTC.

This clonotype was counted between two and nine times. The chain recombines TRBV19 with TRBJ2-3; D remains unclear. Trimming pared 6 bases from V and 2 bases from J, leaving 15 bases between. This CDR3 comprises 15 residues. Germline CDR1 is LNHDA and CDR2 is SQIVND (reference sequence). CDR3 region: CASRAYEGYTDTQYF. The CDR3 nucleotides are TGTGCCAGTAGGGCCTATGAAGGTTACACAGATACGCAGTATTTT.

In its sample, this clonotype was seen many times. V and J are TRBV6-5 and TRBJ1-6; 8 bases are shared with TRBD1. With 4 bases clipped from V and 6 bases from J, the junction kept 5 bases outside the gene matches. There are 15 residues in the CDR3. Germline CDR1 reads MNHEY; CDR2 reads SVGAGI. CDR3 nucleotide sequence: TGTGCCAGCAGTTCGGACAGGGCTCCTAATTCACCCCTCCACTTT. This gives the protein CASSSDRAPNSPLHF.

This clonotype occurred a few times. The J gene is TRBJ1-1, the V gene TRBV19; D perhaps matches TRBD1 (6 bases). The CDR3 has 16 residues. Deletions cut 5 bases from V and 0 bases from J, with 16 bases between. Per the germline V gene, CDR1 is LNHDA and CDR2 is SQIVND (reference sequence). CDR3 coding DNA: TGTGCCAGTAGTTACCGACAGGAGATCATGAACACTGAAGCTTTCTTT. It specifies CASSYRQEIMNTEAFF.

This clonotype was seen a handful of times. The chain has TRBV7-6 and TRBJ2-7; TRBD2 matches 7 bases. Germline V gene data show CDR1 as SGHVS and CDR2 as FNYEAQ. CDR3 length: 14 residues. V trimming: 4 bases; J trimming: 2 bases; junction bases outside the gene matches: 5. In DNA form, the CDR3 reads TGTGCCAGCAGCTCAGGGAGGGGAGCCTACGAGCAGTACTTC. It is translated as CASSSGRGAYEQYF.